The T cell receptor beta chain under discussion was sequenced for a study of blood T cells in healthy people across ages. Study-wide results and limits: Roughly linear age-related decline in beta diversity appeared, significant by age about 40.

Each donor's blood draw was around 10 milliliters of peripheral blood. Extraction of total RNA produced a minimum of 5 micrograms from each sample. This clonotype appeared a few times. The antigen remains unidentified. Next came a second PCR, run for roughly 6 to 11 cycles, which used a sample-barcoded 5' primer along with a J-beta primer mix. A single record per CDR3 protein comes from TCRdb applying MiXCR to the 5' RACE reads. Of more than 800,000 distinct CDR3 sequences in the sample, less than 35% were seen once. This CDR3 is 15 amino acids long. Trimming cost V 10 bases and J 8 bases, with 23 bases left between them.

The source of this sequence is a woman older than 75 in good health. The chain joins TRBV12-3 or TRBV12-4 to TRBJ2-2, with D perhaps matching TRBD2 (6 bases). Sequencing was performed on blood. The CDR3 bases are TGTGCCATACGTAATTGGGGGGAGAGAATGGGGGAGCTGTTTTTT. Its translation is CAIRNWGERMGELFF.